This T cell receptor beta chain was captured by sequencing in a study of shared clonotypes between healthy human individuals (TCRdb year 2020). Notes on the research overall: Three men and a couple of women, aged 18 to 49 years, made up the cohort. Different laboratories and diverse techniques were used to prepare libraries and sequence TCR repertoires, to increase sequencing depth and limit assay-specific biases. Per donor, leukapheresis produced somewhere between about 0.9 and 9.5 billion PBMCs. Blood TCR repertoires of about 5 healthy adults were deeply sequenced to estimate repertoire size and the extent of clonotype sharing between individuals. What the work shows at the level of the full study, not this receptor alone: Pairwise subsampling indicated that sequencing depth was expected to affect the degree of clonotype sharing among donors. Because the study included only a small number of donors, the genetic and exposure-history diversity represented was limited. Sampling was limited to blood, and TCR repertoires in tissue likely differ from TCR repertoires in blood.

Using the deep immunoSEQ assay, TCR CDR3 regions were amplified from genomic DNA by multiplex PCR. Extracted genomic DNA from each cell subset was distributed evenly across all wells of several immunoSEQ 96-well plates, and each plate was treated as a replicate. For unsorted PBMC, 300 ng genomic DNA, equal to 25,000 to 35,000 T cell genomes, was loaded into each replicate PCR. Ten immunoSEQ deep assay plates were used to sequence unsorted PBMC genomic DNA. Purified libraries were quantified with a Qubit 3.0 fluorometer, sized on a Bioanalyzer 2100, and re-quantified with the KAPA Library Quantification kit. A separate single-read 150-cycle Illumina NextSeq 550 flow cell was used to sequence each immunoSEQ 96-well plate. Per the authors' processing: Because only junctional sequences without quality scores were contained in the immunoSEQ output, filtering matching that applied to full-length reads could not be performed. To assign V/J genes and CDR3, sequences were annotated using PyIR, a Python wrapper for IgBLAST v1.9, with IMGT germline references. Any read was removed if the V/J assignment was weak (E-value above 1e-6), the CDR3 was missing, or the read contained stop codons, out-of-frame junctions, or ambiguous translated residues. V3J clonotypes were defined by identical inferred V gene, J gene, and CDR3 amino acid sequence. Percentage overlap between repertoires was calculated by dividing the number of shared unique clonotypes by the size of the smaller repertoire. Richness of each repertoire was evaluated using RTK rarefaction, the Chao1 estimator, and Recon v2.1 estimates of unobserved clonotypes. TCRdb took over this immuneACCESS table, retaining in-frame rearrangements with V and J assigned. Such tables are incomplete; in checked studies, under half of the missing clones stem from an unresolved V gene, and the remainder is unexplained. That table is the source of V, J and clone size, and D and trimming were worked out from the DNA. For this sample the table gives about 480,000 clones, of which around 79% were detected only once. The top ten hold approximately 13% of the sample.

Comments on this clone: Its antigen is still unknown. No base qualities exist here, and no much larger clone lies one base off it.

The germline V gene supplies CDR1 LGHNA and CDR2 YSLEER. Spanning cysteine to phenylalanine, the CDR3 consists of 16 amino acids. Only the CDR3 DNA stays, 48 bases, in frame from base 1. V is shortened by 4 bases, J by 1 base, and the region joining them spans 17 bases. Healthy HIV-negative adults with no recently reported acute infections or vaccinations were included as donors. All donors were Caucasian adults living in Nashville, Tennessee, USA. In the unsorted samples, 87 million or so PBMCs were counted, and genomic DNA was extracted using the QIAamp DNA Blood Mini kit. Blood was obtained by leukapheresis, after which PBMCs were separated by Ficoll-Histopaque density gradient centrifugation and cryopreserved in liquid nitrogen vapor phase.

This receptor was taken from a woman aged 35 to 49 in good health. Some clones in this sample may be carry-over from other donors' samples. Specimen: PBMCs. The rearranged chain carries TRBV4-3 and TRBJ2-7; possibly the D gene is TRBD1, per 5 matching bases. The CDR3 region: CASSPRHPDSSYEQYF. The sequence in DNA is TGCGCCAGCAGCCCCCGGCACCCAGACAGTTCCTACGAGCAGTACTTC.